This passage covers 7 T cell receptor beta chains from one sample sequenced in a study of T cell repertoires in cytomegalovirus infection. TCRdb redid the calling of the reads with MiXCR, one entry per CDR3 protein. The sample includes around 170,000 distinct CDR3 sequences, under 15% of them seen just once. Sample: PBMCs. The receptors were gathered from a human donor in good health (CMV status not recorded). Some clones in this sample may be carry-over from other donors' samples.

This clonotype has only a few counts. The rearrangement links TRBV28 to TRBJ1-5, with TRBD1 matching 11 bases. CDR1 MDHEN and CDR2 SYDVKM come from the germline V gene. The V segment lost 8 bases and the J segment 11 bases; nucleotides outside the gene matches: 11. This CDR3 is 14 amino acids long. The CDR3 is CASDPGQGVPAQHF. The CDR3 DNA follows: TGTGCCAGCGACCCGGGACAGGGGGTCCCAGCCCAGCATTTT. The entire variable domain, with the rest obtained from reference TRBV28 and TRBJ1-5, is as follows: DVKVTQSSRYLVKRTGEKVFLECVQDMDHENMFWYRQDPGLGLRLIYFSYDVKMKEKGDIPEGYSVSREKKERFSLILESASTNQTSMYLCASDPGQGVPAQHFGDGTRLSIL.

The chain links TRBV20-1 to TRBJ2-1; 8 bases align to TRBD2. Germline V gives CDR1 DFQATT, CDR2 SNEGSKA (reference sequence). Trimming cost V 0 bases and J 3 bases; bases outside gene matches: 4. This CDR3 contains 15 residues. CDR3 loop: CSARDRGGGYNEQFF. The CDR3 region has the DNA TGCAGTGCTAGAGATCGGGGGGGGGGCTACAATGAGCAGTTCTTC.

This clonotype was seen ten or more times. The chain recombines TRBV7-9 with TRBJ2-7; a possible D gene is TRBD2 (5 bases). Germline lookup yields CDR1 SEHNR and CDR2 FQNEAQ (reference sequence). The V and J ends lost 3 bases and 2 bases respectively, with 8 bases between them. The CDR3 spans 13 residues. DNA of the CDR3: TGTGCCAGCAGCTTCGAGACTACCTACGAGCAGTACTTC. Protein sequence: CASSFETTYEQYF.

This chain connects TRBV10-3 to TRBJ2-1, with a possible D match to TRBD2 (6 bases). Germline V gene sequence: CDR1 ENHRY, CDR2 SYGVKD. The CDR3 sequence is 14 residues long. Trimming removed 2 bases from V and 6 bases from J, with 11 bases in between. The CDR3 region is CAISEVGGSNEQFF. CDR3 nucleotides: TGTGCCATCAGTGAGGTAGGAGGGTCCAATGAGCAGTTCTTC.

This clonotype occurred many times. This chain uses TRBV7-2 with TRBJ1-2; no clear D. The CDR3 totals 14 residues. Trimming took off 5 bases at V and 2 bases at J, with 12 bases between the two ends. Germline V gene sequence: CDR1 SGHTA, CDR2 FQGNSA. CDR3 protein: CASSPGWNNYGYTF. The CDR3 DNA follows: TGTGCCAGCAGCCCCGGTTGGAACAACTATGGCTACACCTTC. The full variable domain, completed using reference TRBV7-2 and TRBJ1-2, is GAGVSQSPSNKVTEKGKDVELRCDPISGHTALYWYRQSLGQGLEFLIYFQGNSAPDKSGLPSDRFSAERTGGSVSTLTIQRTQQEDSAVYLCASSPGWNNYGYTFGSGTRLTVV.

In this sample, this clonotype turned up many times. The chain has TRBV7-3 and TRBJ2-2; TRBD2 matches at 11 bases. The CDR3 has 15 residues. Unmatched junction bases numbered 2, after V lost 5 bases and J lost 3 bases. CDR1 is SGHTA and CDR2 is FQGTGA in the germline V gene. The DNA of the CDR3 is TGTGCCAGCAGCCTTAGCGGGGGGGACACCGGGGAGCTGTTTTTT. Translation: CASSLSGGDTGELFF.

In the case of this clonotype: No conserved phenylalanine or tryptophan is present at the end of the CDR3, so a read error is the likely explanation. The limits of the CDR3 on the DNA are not certain, so only TCRdb's listed CDR3 is given. The chain carries TRBV7-2 and TRBJ2-1. Germline V gives CDR1 SGHTA, CDR2 FQGNSA. The CDR3 sequence runs 14 residues, both termini included. This chain's CDR3 is CASSLADYLNEQLL.